This TCR beta chain was recorded in a study of blood T cells in healthy people across ages. The CDR3 has 16 amino acids. The ends were cut back, 5 bases at V and 11 bases at J, with 27 bases in the middle. Alongside a J-beta primer mix, a sample-barcoded 5' primer served in a second PCR lasting roughly 7 to 11 cycles. A 12-random-nucleotide template-switch adaptor tagged each cDNA molecule. TCRdb redid the calling of the 5' RACE reads with MiXCR, one entry per CDR3 protein. Found here are 1.5 million or so distinct CDR3 sequences, 40% to 50% of them singletons; the top ten hold approximately 7.9%. The chain links TRBV12-3 or TRBV12-4 to TRBJ2-5; D may be TRBD1 or TRBD2 (5 bases each). Specimen: blood. The clonotype comes from a woman aged 18-29 years in good health. The DNA for the CDR3 is TGTGCCAGCAGTCCCTCGGGGCTAGCCGCTTTACGTGAGCAGTACTTC. Amino acid sequence: CASSPSGLAALREQYF.